This entry lists 5 T cell receptor beta chains sequenced from one sample in a study of T cell repertoires in cytomegalovirus infection. MiXCR, applied by TCRdb to the reads, yields one record per CDR3 protein. The table lists approximately 500,000 distinct CDR3 sequences, about 17% of them singletons, with 20% to 30% in the top ten. The sample was CD8+ T cells from PBMCs. The receptors here all came from a human donor in good health (CMV status not recorded). Some clones in this sample may be carry-over from other donors' samples.

This clonotype was seen repeatedly, ten times or more. The chain is built from TRBV4-1 and TRBJ2-7, with a possible D match to TRBD1 (6 bases). Trimming removed 0 bases from V and 7 bases from J, with 22 bases in between. The CDR3 spans 17 residues. Germline V CDR1 and CDR2: MGHRA, YSYEKL. CDR3 DNA sequence: TGCGCCAGCAGCCAAGAGATCCTACCGACAGGATCTTTGGAGCAGTACTTC. Translating gives CASSQEILPTGSLEQYF.

The J gene is TRBJ2-2, the V gene TRBV9; possibly TRBD1 for D (5 bases). V lost 1 base, J lost 4 bases, and 17 bases lay in between. CDR1 is SGDLS, CDR2 YYNGEE, per germline. This CDR3 comprises 17 residues. The CDR3 DNA follows: TGTGCCAGCAGCGTAATCTGTAGGACATGGGGCACCGGGGAGCTGTTTTTT. Translated, it gives CASSVICRTWGTGELFF.

Many counts were recorded for this clonotype. The V call is TRBV24-1, the J call TRBJ2-1; D is undetermined. Germline V lookup: CDR1 KGHDR, CDR2 SFDVKD. V lost 1 base and J lost 0, with 9 bases in between. The CDR3 totals 16 residues. The CDR3: CATSDLKSRSYNEQFF. The CDR3 nucleotides are TGTGCCACCAGTGATTTAAAAAGTCGCTCCTACAATGAGCAGTTCTTC.

This rearrangement joins TRBV13 to TRBJ2-4; 7 bases map to TRBD2. This CDR3 spans 16 amino acids. V was pared by 5 bases and J by 4 bases, with 11 bases of the junction left unmatched. Germline V gene lookup returns CDR1 PRHDT and CDR2 FYEKMQ (reference sequence). The CDR3 nucleotides are TGTGCCAGCAGCGAAATGGCGGGAGAGGCGAAAAACATTCAGTACTTC. It is translated as CASSEMAGEAKNIQYF.

The rearrangement uses TRBV30 and TRBJ2-5, with D uncertain. The CDR3 has 15 amino acids. Germline V gene sequence: CDR1 GTSNPN, CDR2 SVGIG (reference sequence). Between the trimmed V and J ends, which lost 1 base and 0 bases, there was a span of 12 bases. In nucleotides, the CDR3 is TGTGCCTGGAGTGATCAGCGAACGTACCAAGAGACCCAGTACTTC. This encodes CAWSDQRTYQETQYF.